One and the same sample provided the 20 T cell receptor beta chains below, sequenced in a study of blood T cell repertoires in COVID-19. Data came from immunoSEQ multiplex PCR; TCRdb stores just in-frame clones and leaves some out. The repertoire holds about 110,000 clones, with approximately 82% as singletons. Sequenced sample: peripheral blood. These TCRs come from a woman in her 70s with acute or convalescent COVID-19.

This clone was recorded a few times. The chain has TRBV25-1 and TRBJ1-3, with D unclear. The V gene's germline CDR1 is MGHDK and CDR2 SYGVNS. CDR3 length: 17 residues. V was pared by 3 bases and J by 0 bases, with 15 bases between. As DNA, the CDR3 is TGTGCCAGCAGTGATCGGACGGGGAAGAACTCTGGAAACACCATATATTTT. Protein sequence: CASSDRTGKNSGNTIYF.

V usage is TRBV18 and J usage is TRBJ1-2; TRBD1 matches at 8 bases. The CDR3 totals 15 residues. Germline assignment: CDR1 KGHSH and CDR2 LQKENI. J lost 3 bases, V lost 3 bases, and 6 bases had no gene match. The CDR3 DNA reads TGTGCCAGCTCACCCTTTACAGGGGGGGACTATGGCTACACCTTC. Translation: CASSPFTGGDYGYTF.

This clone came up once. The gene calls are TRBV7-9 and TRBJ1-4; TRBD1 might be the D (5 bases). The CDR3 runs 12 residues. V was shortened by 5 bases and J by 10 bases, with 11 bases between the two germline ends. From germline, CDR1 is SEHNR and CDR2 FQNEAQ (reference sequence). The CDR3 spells CASSQTVLKLFF. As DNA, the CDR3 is TGTGCCAGCAGCCAGACAGTGCTAAAACTGTTTTTT.

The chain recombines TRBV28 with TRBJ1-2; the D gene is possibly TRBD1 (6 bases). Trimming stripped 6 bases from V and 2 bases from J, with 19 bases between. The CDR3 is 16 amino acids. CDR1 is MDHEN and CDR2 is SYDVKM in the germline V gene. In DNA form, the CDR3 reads TGTGCCAGCAGCCTGCTTGAGGAAACAGGGAACTATGGCTACACCTTC. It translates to CASSLLEETGNYGYTF.

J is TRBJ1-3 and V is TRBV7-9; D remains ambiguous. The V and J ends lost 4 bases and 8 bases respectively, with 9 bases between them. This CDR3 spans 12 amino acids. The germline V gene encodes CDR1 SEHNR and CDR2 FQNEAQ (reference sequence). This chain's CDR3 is CASSSPPDTIYF. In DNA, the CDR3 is TGTGCCAGCAGCTCGCCCCCGGACACCATATATTTT.

This chain's CDR3 is CSVVSEGSHTEQYF. CDR3 bases: TGCAGCGTTGTTTCGGAGGGTTCGCATACCGAGCAGTACTTC. This rearrangement joins TRBV29-1 to TRBJ2-7; tentative D call: TRBD2 (6 bases). The CDR3 has 14 amino acids. Trimming shortened V by 4 bases and J by 6 bases, and 19 bases separated the two germline ends. In germline, CDR1 is SQVTM, CDR2 ANQGSEA.

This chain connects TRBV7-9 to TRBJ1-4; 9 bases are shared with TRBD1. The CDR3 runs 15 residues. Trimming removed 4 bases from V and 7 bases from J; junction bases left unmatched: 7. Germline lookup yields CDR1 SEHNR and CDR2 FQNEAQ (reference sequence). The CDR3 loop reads CASSWTGTGLEKLFF. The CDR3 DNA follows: TGTGCCAGCAGCTGGACCGGGACAGGGCTTGAAAAACTGTTTTTT.

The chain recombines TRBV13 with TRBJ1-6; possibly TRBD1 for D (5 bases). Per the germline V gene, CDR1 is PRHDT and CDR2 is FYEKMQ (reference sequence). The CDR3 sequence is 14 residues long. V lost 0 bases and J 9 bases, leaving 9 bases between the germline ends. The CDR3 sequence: CASSLGSRGSPLHF. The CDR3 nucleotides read TGTGCCAGCAGCTTAGGTAGTAGGGGTTCACCCCTCCACTTT. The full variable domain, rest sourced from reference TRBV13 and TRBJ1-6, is AAGVIQSPRHLIKEKRETATLKCYPIPRHDTVYWYQQGPGQDPQFLISFYEKMQSDKGSIPDRFSAQQFSDYHSELNMSSLELGDSALYFCASSLGSRGSPLHFGNGTRLTVT.

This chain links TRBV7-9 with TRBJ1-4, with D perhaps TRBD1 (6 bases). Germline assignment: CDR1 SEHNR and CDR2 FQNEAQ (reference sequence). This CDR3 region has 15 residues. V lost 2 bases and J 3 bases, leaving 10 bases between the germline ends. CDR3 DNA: TGTGCCAGCAGCTTATTAGGGGGTCCTAATGAAAAACTGTTTTTT. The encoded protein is CASSLLGGPNEKLFF. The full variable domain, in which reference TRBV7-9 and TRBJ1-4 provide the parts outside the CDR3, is DTGVSQNPRHKITKRGQNVTFRCDPISEHNRLYWYRQTLGQGPEFLTYFQNEAQLEKSRLLSDRFSAERPKGSFSTLEIQRTEQGDSAMYLCASSLLGGPNEKLFFGSGTQLSVL.

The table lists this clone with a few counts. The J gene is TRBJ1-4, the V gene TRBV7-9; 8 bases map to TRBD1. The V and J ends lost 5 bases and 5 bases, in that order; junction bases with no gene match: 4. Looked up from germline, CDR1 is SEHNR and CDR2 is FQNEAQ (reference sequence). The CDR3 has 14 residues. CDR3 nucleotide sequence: TGTGCCAGCAGCGTCCGGGACAGGAATGAAAAACTGTTTTTT. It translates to CASSVRDRNEKLFF.

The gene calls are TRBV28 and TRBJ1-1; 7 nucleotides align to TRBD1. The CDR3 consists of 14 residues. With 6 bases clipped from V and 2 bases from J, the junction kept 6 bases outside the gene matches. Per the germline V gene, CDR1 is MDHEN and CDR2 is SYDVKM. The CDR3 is CASSPGGGNTEAFF. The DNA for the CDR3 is TGTGCCAGCAGCCCAGGGGGAGGAAACACTGAAGCTTTCTTT.

CDR3 amino acids: CASAPPGQTNTGELFF. The CDR3 DNA reads TGTGCCAGCGCCCCCCCGGGACAGACGAACACCGGGGAGCTGTTTTTT. The genes are TRBV2 and TRBJ2-2, with 7 bases lining up with TRBD1. The CDR3 totals 16 residues. Looked up from germline, CDR1 is SNHLY and CDR2 is FYNNEI. V dropped 8 bases and J dropped 0; count of bases not matched to a gene: 9.

Written as DNA, the CDR3 is TGTGCCAGCATGGCTGTCGTCCGCTCCTACAATGAGCAGTTCTTC. It is translated as CASMAVVRSYNEQFF. The genes are TRBV28 and TRBJ2-1; no reliable D call. Trimming stripped 7 bases from V and 0 bases from J, with 13 bases between. Germline CDR1 reads MDHEN; CDR2 reads SYDVKM. This CDR3 region has 15 residues.

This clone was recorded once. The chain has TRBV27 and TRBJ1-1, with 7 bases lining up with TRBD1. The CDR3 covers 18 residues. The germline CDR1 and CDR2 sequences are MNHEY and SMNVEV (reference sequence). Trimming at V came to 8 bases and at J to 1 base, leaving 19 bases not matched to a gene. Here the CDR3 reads CASREGGDRGRRNTEAFF. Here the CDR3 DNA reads TGTGCCAGCCGGGAAGGGGGCGATAGGGGGAGAAGGAACACTGAAGCTTTCTTT.

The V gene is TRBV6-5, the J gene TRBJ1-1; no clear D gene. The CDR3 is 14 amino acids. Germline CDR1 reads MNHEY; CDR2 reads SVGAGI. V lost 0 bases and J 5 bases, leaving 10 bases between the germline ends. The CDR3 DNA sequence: TGTGCCAGCAGTTACTCGCCATTGCTAACTGAAGCTTTCTTT. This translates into CASSYSPLLTEAFF.

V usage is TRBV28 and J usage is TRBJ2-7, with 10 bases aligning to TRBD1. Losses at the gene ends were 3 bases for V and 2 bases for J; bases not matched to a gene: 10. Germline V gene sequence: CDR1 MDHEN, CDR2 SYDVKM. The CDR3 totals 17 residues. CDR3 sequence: CASSFLRTGGNTYEQYF. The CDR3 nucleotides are TGTGCCAGCAGTTTCCTCCGGACAGGGGGTAACACCTACGAGCAGTACTTC. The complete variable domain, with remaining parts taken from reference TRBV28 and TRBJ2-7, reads DVKVTQSSRYLVKRTGEKVFLECVQDMDHENMFWYRQDPGLGLRLIYFSYDVKMKEKGDIPEGYSVSREKKERFSLILESASTNQTSMYLCASSFLRTGGNTYEQYFGPGTRLTVT.

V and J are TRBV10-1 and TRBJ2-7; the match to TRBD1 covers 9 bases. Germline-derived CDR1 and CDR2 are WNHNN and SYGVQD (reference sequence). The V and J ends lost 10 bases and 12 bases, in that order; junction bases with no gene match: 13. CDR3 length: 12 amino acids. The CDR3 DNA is TGCGCCAACCGACGGGACAGGGACTGTGTGTACGTC. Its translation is CANRRDRDCVYV.

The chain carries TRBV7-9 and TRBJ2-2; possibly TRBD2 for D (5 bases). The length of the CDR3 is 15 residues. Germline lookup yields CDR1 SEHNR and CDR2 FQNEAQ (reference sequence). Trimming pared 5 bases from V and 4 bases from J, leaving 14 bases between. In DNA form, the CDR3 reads TGTGCCAGCAGCCCCCCACTAGGCCGCACCGGGGAGCTGTTTTTT. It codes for CASSPPLGRTGELFF.

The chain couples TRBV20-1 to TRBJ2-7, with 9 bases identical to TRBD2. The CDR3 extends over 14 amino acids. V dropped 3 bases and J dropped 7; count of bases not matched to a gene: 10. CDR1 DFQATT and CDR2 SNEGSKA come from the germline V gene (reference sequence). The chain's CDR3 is CSASSAGGPREQYF. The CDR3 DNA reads TGCAGTGCTAGTAGTGCGGGAGGGCCAAGGGAGCAGTACTTC.

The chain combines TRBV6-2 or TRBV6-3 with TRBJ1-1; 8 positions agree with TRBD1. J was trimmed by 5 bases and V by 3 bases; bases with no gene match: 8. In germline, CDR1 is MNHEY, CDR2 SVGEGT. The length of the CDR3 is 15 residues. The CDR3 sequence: CASSYLARGRTEAFF. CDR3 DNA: TGTGCCAGCAGTTATTTGGCCAGGGGGCGGACTGAAGCTTTCTTT.